The 4 T cell receptor beta chains given below trace back to one sample, sequenced in a study of quantifying T cell responses using KT2 cells. Study-level information: TCR alpha and beta constant-region primers primed reverse transcription of RNA.

Each cDNA got a UMI-containing oligo ligated at its 3' end. An equimolar mix of RC1.1 and RC1.2 primed the beta chain across TRBC1 and TRBC2. MiXCR, run by TCRdb on the UMI-ligation and nested PCR reads, gives a single entry per CDR3 protein. The data hold just under 50,000 distinct CDR3 sequences, with roughly 12% observed a single time. The sequencing sample was made of PBMCs spiked with cells of the T cell clone KT2. The source of these receptors is a human donor.

This clonotype has just a few counts. This sequence joins TRBV6-6 and TRBJ2-7, with unresolved D. Trimming took off 7 bases at V and 3 bases at J, with 10 bases between the two ends. Germline CDR1 and CDR2: MNHNY and SVGAGI (reference sequence). The CDR3 is 12 residues long. Here the CDR3 reads CASTLGNYEQYF. CDR3 nucleotide sequence: TGTGCCAGCACCCTTGGGAACTACGAGCAGTACTTC.

This clonotype was detected only a few times. The chain carries TRBV6-2 or TRBV6-3 and TRBJ2-5; the match to TRBD1 covers 9 bases. In germline, CDR1 is MNHEY, CDR2 SVGEGT. The trim removed 5 bases at V and 6 bases at J, leaving 4 bases unmatched. The CDR3 runs 13 residues. The chain's CDR3 is CASSRTGEKTQYF. CDR3 nucleotides: TGTGCCAGCAGTCGGACAGGGGAAAAGACCCAGTACTTC.

V is TRBV7-3 and J is TRBJ2-1; D is ambiguous. In germline, CDR1 is SGHTA, CDR2 FQGTGA. The V end lost 0 bases, the J end lost 8 bases, and 5 bases lay between the germline ends. The CDR3 is 12 residues long. CDR3 DNA sequence: TGTGCCAGCAGCTTAACCGGCTATGAGCAGTTCTTC. Its protein product is CASSLTGYEQFF.

Comment on this clonotype: One end of the junction fails to match germline, which may point to a read error. The genes are TRBV2 and TRBJ2-7; 11 positions match TRBD1. CDR1 and CDR2 from the germline V gene are SNHLY and FYNNEI. The CDR3 has 17 amino acids. In DNA form, the CDR3 reads TGTGCCAGCAGGGAAGGGACAGGGGGTGCCTCTTTCTACGAGCAGTACTTC. Translating it yields CASREGTGGASFYEQYF.